The clone carrying this TCR beta chain occurred many times. Antigen unknown. Patients aged 18 to 65 with hyperthyroidism were newly diagnosed, with duration under 2 months. Pregnant or lactating patients were excluded, as were those with uncontrolled infection or other autoimmune disease. Trimming removed 3 bases at V and 1 base at J, with 9 bases between. Germline-derived CDR1 and CDR2 are MDHEN and SYDVKM. The CDR3 sequence is 14 residues long. The data were obtained in a study of T cells in Graves' hyperthyroidism and ophthalmopathy. Broader study findings: For ophthalmopathy, model prediction preceded onset by a median about 6 months.

TCR beta CDR3 regions were amplified from RNA transcripts. During a first-round RT-PCR of the TCR CDR3, the HTBI primer set was used. TCRdb reprocessed the multiplex PCR reads via MiXCR and lists one record per CDR3 protein. The table has under 400,000 distinct CDR3 sequences, about 13% seen once. Source material: blood. This sequence was found in a woman aged 18-30 years with Graves' hyperthyroidism. V usage is TRBV28 and J usage is TRBJ1-1, with a possible D match to TRBD1 (5 bases). The CDR3 reads CASSFGGSNTEAFF. DNA of the CDR3: TGTGCCAGCAGTTTCGGGGGATCGAACACTGAAGCTTTCTTT.